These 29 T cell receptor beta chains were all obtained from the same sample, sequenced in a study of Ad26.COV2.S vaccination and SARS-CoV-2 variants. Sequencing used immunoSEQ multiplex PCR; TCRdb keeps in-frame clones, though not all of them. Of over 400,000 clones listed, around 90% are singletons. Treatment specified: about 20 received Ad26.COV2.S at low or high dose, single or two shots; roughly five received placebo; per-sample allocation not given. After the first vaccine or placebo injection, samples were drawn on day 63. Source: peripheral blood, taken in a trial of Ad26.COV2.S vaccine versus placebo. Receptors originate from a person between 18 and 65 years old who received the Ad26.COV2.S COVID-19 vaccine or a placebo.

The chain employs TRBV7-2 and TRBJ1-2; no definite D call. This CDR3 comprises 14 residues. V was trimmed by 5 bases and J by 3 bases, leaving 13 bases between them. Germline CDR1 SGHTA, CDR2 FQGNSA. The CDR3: CASSPSGGYYGYTF. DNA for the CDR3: TGTGCCAGCAGCCCGAGTGGAGGGTACTATGGCTACACCTTC. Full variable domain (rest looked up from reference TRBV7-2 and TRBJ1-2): GAGVSQSPSNKVTEKGKDVELRCDPISGHTALYWYRQSLGQGLEFLIYFQGNSAPDKSGLPSDRFSAERTGGSVSTLTIQRTQQEDSAVYLCASSPSGGYYGYTFGSGTRLTVV.

CDR3 DNA sequence: TGTGCCAGCAGCCATAACCCGAGATATGAGCAGTTCTTC. It encodes CASSHNPRYEQFF. V is TRBV7-3 and J is TRBJ2-1; D gene uncertain. V was cut by 5 bases and J by 8 bases, with 13 bases left in between. The CDR3 has 13 residues. Germline values: CDR1 SGHTA, CDR2 FQGTGA.

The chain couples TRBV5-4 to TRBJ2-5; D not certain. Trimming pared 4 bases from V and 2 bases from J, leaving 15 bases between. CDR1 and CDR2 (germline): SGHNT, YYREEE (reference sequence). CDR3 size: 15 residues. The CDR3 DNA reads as TGTGCCAGCAGCAAAGGACGGCAGCCACAAGAGACCCAGTACTTC. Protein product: CASSKGRQPQETQYF.

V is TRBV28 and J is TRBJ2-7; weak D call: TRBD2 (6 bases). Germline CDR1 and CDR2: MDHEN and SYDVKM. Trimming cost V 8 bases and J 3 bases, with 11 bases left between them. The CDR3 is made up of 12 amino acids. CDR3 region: CASGTQVYEQYF. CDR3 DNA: TGTGCCAGCGGGACTCAAGTCTACGAGCAGTACTTC. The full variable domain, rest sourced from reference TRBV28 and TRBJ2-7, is DVKVTQSSRYLVKRTGEKVFLECVQDMDHENMFWYRQDPGLGLRLIYFSYDVKMKEKGDIPEGYSVSREKKERFSLILESASTNQTSMYLCASGTQVYEQYFGPGTRLTVT.

The DNA of the CDR3 is TGCGCCAGCAGCCAAGACGGGACAGGGGGCTACAATGAGCAGTTCTTC. This encodes CASSQDGTGGYNEQFF. The chain has TRBV4-1 and TRBJ2-1; 11 nucleotides agree with TRBD1. Germline CDR1 is MGHRA and CDR2 is YSYEKL. The CDR3 is 16 residues long. The trim removed 0 bases at V and 3 bases at J, leaving 1 base unmatched.

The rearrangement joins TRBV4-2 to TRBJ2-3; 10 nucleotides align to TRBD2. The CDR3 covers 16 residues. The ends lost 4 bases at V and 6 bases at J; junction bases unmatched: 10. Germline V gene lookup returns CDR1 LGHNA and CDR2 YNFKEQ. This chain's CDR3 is CASSRQLAGAADTQYF. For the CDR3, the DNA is TGTGCCAGCAGCCGACAGCTAGCGGGAGCGGCGGATACGCAGTATTTT.

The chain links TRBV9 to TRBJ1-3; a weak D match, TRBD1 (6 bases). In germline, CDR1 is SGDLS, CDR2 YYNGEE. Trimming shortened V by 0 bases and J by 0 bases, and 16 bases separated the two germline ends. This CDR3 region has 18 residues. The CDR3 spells CASSVVDSPRSSGNTIYF. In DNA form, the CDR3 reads TGTGCCAGCAGCGTAGTGGACAGCCCGAGGAGCTCTGGAAACACCATATATTTT. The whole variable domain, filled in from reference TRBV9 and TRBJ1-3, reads DSGVTQTPKHLITATGQRVTLRCSPRSGDLSVYWYQQSLDQGLQFLIQYYNGEERAKGNILERFSAQQFPDLHSELNLSSLELGDSALYFCASSVVDSPRSSGNTIYFGEGSWLTVV.

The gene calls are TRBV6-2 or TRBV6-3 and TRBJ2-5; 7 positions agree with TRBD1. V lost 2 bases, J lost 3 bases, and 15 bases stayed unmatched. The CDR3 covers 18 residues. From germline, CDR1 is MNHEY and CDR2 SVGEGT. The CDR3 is CASSYPPRQGRWEETQYF. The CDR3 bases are TGTGCCAGCAGTTACCCCCCCCGACAGGGACGGTGGGAAGAGACCCAGTACTTC.

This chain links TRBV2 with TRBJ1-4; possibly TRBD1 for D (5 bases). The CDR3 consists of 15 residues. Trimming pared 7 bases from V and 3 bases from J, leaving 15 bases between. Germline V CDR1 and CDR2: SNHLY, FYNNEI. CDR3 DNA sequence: TGTGCCAGCAACCAAAATCAGGGTCCTAATGAAAAACTGTTTTTT. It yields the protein CASNQNQGPNEKLFF.

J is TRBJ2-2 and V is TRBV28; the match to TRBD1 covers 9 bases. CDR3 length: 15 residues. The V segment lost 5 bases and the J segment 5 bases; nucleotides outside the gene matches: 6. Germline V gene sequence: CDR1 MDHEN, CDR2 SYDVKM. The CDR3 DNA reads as TGTGCCAGCAGTCCGGGGACAGGGAGAACCGGGGAGCTGTTTTTT. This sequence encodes CASSPGTGRTGELFF.

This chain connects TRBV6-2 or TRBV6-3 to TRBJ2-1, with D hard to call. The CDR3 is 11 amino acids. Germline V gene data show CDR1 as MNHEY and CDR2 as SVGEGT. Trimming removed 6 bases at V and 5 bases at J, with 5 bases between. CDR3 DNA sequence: TGTGCCAGCAGCCGGGACAATGAGCAGTTCTTC. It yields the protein CASSRDNEQFF.

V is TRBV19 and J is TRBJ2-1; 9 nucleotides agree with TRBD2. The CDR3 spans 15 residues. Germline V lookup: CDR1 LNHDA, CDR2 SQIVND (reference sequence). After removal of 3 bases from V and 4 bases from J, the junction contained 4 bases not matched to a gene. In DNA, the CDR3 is TGTGCCAGTAGTATGAGACTAGCGGCATACAATGAGCAGTTCTTC. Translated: CASSMRLAAYNEQFF.

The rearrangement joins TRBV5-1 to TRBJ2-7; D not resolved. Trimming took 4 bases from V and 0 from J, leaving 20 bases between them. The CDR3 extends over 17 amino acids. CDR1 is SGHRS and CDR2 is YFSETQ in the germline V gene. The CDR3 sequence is CASSPPNLPVSSYEQYF. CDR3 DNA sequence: TGCGCCAGCAGCCCCCCCAACCTCCCGGTAAGCTCCTACGAGCAGTACTTC.

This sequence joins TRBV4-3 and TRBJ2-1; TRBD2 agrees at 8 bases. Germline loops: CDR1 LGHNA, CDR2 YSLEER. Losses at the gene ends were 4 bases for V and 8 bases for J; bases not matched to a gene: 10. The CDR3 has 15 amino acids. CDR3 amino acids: CASSPGRAGMDEQFF. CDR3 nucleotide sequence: TGCGCCAGCAGCCCCGGGAGGGCCGGTATGGATGAGCAGTTCTTC.

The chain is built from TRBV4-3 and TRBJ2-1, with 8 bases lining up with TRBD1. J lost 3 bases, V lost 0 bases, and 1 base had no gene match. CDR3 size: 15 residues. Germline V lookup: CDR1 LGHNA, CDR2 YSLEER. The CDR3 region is CASSQEQGVYNEQFF. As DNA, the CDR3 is TGCGCCAGCAGCCAAGAACAGGGGGTCTACAATGAGCAGTTCTTC.

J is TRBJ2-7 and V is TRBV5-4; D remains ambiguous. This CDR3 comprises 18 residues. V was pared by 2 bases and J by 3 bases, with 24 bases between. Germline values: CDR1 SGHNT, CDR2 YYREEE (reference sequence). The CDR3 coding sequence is TGTGCCAGCAGCTTCGGATCAGGTTCTCTTGGGTGGGGCTACGAGCAGTACTTC. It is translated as CASSFGSGSLGWGYEQYF.

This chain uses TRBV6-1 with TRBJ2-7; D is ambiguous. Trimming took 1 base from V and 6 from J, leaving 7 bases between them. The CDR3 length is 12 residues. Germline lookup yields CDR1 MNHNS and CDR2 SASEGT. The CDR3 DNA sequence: TGTGCCAGCAGTGAAGGGTATTTCGAGCAGTACTTC. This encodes CASSEGYFEQYF.

CDR3 DNA sequence: TGTGCCTGGACCCGCGGTTTGGCGGGAGATACGCAGTATTTT. It translates to CAWTRGLAGDTQYF. V gene TRBV30 combines with J gene TRBJ2-3; D may be TRBD2 (5 bases). CDR1 GTSNPN and CDR2 SVGIG come from the germline V gene (reference sequence). This CDR3 contains 14 residues. Trimming took off 4 bases at V and 5 bases at J, with 16 bases between the two ends.

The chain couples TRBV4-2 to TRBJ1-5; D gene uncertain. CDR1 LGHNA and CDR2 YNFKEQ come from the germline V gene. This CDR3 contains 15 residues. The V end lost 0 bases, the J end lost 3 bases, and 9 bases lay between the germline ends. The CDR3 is CASSQDRGINQPQHF. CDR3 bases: TGTGCCAGCAGCCAAGATCGAGGTATCAATCAGCCCCAGCATTTT.

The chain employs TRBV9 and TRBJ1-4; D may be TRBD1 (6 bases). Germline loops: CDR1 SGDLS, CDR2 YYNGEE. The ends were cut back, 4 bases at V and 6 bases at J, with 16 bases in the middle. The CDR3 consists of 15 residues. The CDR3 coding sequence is TGTGCCAGCAGCCTCCGGGGGGCAGGCCATGAAAAACTGTTTTTT. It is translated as CASSLRGAGHEKLFF.

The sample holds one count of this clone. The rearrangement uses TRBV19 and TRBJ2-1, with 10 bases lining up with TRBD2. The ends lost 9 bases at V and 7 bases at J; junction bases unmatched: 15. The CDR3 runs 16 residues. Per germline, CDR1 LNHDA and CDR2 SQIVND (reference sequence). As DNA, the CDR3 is TGTGCCAGCGGGGACCAACTAGCGGGAAACGGAAATGAGCAGTTCTTC. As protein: CASGDQLAGNGNEQFF.

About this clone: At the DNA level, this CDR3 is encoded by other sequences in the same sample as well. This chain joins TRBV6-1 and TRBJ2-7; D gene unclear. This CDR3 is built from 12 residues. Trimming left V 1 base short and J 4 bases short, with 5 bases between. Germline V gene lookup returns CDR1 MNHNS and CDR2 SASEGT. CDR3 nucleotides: TGTGCCAGCAGTGAAGTTGGGTACGAGCAGTACTTC. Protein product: CASSEVGYEQYF.

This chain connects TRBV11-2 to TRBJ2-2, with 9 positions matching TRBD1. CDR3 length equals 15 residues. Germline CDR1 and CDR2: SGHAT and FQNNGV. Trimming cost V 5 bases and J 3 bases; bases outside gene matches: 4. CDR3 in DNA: TGTGCCAGCAGCAAGACAGGGGGGGACACCGGGGAGCTGTTTTTT. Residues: CASSKTGGDTGELFF.

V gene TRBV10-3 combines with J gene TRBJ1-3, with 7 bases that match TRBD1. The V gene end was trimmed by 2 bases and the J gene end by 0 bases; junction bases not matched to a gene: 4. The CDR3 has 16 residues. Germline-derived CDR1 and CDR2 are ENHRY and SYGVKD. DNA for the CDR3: TGTGCCATCAGTGAGGGACAGGTCTTCTCTGGAAACACCATATATTTT. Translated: CAISEGQVFSGNTIYF.

The CDR3 loop is CASSPELANYGYTF. The CDR3 DNA reads as TGTGCCAGTAGTCCTGAATTAGCTAACTATGGCTACACCTTC. V usage is TRBV19 and J usage is TRBJ1-2; D is undetermined. Germline assignment: CDR1 LNHDA and CDR2 SQIVND (reference sequence). The germline V and J ends were trimmed by 5 bases and 0 bases, with 10 bases remaining between them. The CDR3 contains 14 residues.

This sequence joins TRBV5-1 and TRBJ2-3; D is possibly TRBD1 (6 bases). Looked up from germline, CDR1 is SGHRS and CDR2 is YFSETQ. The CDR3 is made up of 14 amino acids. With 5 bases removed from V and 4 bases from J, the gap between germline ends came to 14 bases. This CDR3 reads CASSPSTGSDTQYF. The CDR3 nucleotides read TGCGCCAGCAGTCCAAGTACAGGGTCAGATACGCAGTATTTT.

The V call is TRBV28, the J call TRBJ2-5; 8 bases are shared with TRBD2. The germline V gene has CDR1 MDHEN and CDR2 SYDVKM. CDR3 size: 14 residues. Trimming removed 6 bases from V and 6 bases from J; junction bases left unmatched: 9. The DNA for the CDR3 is TGTGCCAGCAGCCCGGGGGGGGGTGGAAAGACCCAGTACTTC. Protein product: CASSPGGGGKTQYF.

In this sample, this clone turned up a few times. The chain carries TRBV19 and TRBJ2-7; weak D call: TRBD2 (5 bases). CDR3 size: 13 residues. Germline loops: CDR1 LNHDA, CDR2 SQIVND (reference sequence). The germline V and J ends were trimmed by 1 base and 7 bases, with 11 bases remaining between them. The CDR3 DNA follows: TGTGCCAGTAGTATAGCCCCTCGGAGGGAGCAGTACTTC. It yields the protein CASSIAPRREQYF.

CDR3 amino acids: CASSLSVWDRGGTTNEKLFF. The CDR3 DNA reads TGTGCCAGCAGTTTATCTGTGTGGGACAGGGGTGGTACAACTAATGAAAAACTGTTTTTT. The chain uses TRBV27 and TRBJ1-4; TRBD1 aligns across 10 bases. The CDR3 length is 20 residues. From germline, CDR1 is MNHEY and CDR2 SMNVEV (reference sequence). The V and J ends lost 0 bases and 0 bases, in that order; junction bases with no gene match: 10. The full variable domain, rest sourced from reference TRBV27 and TRBJ1-4, is EAQVTQNPRYLITVTGKKLTVTCSQNMNHEYMSWYRQDPGLGLRQIYYSMNVEVTDKGDVPEGYKVSRKEKRNFPLILESPSPNQTSLYFCASSLSVWDRGGTTNEKLFFGSGTQLSVL.